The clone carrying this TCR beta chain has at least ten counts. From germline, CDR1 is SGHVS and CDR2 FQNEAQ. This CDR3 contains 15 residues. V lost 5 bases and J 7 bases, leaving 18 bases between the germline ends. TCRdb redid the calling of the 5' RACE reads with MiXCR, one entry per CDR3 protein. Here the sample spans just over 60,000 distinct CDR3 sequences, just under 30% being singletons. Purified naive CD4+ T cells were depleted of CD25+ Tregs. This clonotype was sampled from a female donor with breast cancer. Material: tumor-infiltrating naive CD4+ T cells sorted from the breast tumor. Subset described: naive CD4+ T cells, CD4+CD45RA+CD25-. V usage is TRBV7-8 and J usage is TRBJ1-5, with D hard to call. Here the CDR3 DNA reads TGTGCCAGCAGCCGAGGTCGGTTTTTAGGGCAGCCCCAGCATTTT. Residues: CASSRGRFLGQPQHF.